These 11 T cell receptor beta chains came from one sample sequenced in a study of blood T cell repertoires in COVID-19 (dated by TCRdb to the early 2020s). The library relied on the immunoSEQ multiplex PCR assay. This immuneACCESS table, as held by TCRdb, lists in-frame sequences with V and J called but not all clones. Of the missing ones, under half trace to an unresolved V gene in checked studies; the others have no known cause. The sample data list about 350,000 clones, and around 90% of these were observed just once. The ten largest clones capture roughly 3.9% of the sample. The material sequenced was peripheral blood. These TCRs come from an older woman with COVID-19, enrolled during active disease.

This chain uses TRBV11-2 with TRBJ2-7; 7 bases are a match to TRBD2. Germline V gene lookup returns CDR1 SGHAT and CDR2 FQNNGV. The CDR3 runs to 14 residues. Trimming at V came to 3 bases and at J to 0 bases, leaving 2 bases not matched to a gene. The CDR3 DNA reads TGTGCCAGCAGCTTGGGCGGGAGCTCCTACGAGCAGTACTTC. It specifies CASSLGGSSYEQYF.

J is TRBJ1-5 and V is TRBV2, with D possibly matching TRBD1 (5 bases). The V gene lost 4 bases and the J gene lost 0 bases, with 19 bases spanning the gap. Per the germline V gene, CDR1 is SNHLY and CDR2 is FYNNEI. The CDR3 runs to 18 residues. The CDR3 DNA follows: TGTGCCAGCAGTGGTTTTTTCCTGGCAGGGTCTAGCAATCAGCCCCAGCATTTT. This gives the protein CASSGFFLAGSSNQPQHF.

The V and J genes are TRBV7-9 and TRBJ1-6; 10 bases map to TRBD1. After removal of 5 bases from V and 7 bases from J, the junction contained 5 bases not matched to a gene. Germline CDR1 SEHNR, CDR2 FQNEAQ (reference sequence). This CDR3 comprises 15 residues. Here the CDR3 DNA reads TGTGCCAGCAGCCGTTGGACAGGGGGAAATTCACCCCTCCACTTT. Translation gives CASSRWTGGNSPLHF.

V is TRBV7-2 and J is TRBJ2-7, with D uncertain. CDR3 length equals 13 residues. The ends were cut back, 3 bases at V and 4 bases at J, with 10 bases in the middle. Per the germline V gene, CDR1 is SGHTA and CDR2 is FQGNSA. CDR3 loop: CASSLVETYEQYF. The CDR3 nucleotides read TGTGCCAGCAGCTTGGTTGAAACATACGAGCAGTACTTC.

The genes are TRBV2 and TRBJ1-5, with D possibly being TRBD1 (6 bases). Germline loops: CDR1 SNHLY, CDR2 FYNNEI. V dropped 7 bases and J dropped 8 bases, with 15 bases sitting between them. This CDR3 spans 13 amino acids. DNA of the CDR3: TGTGCCAGCAAAACCCTCCCAGGGGAGCCCCAGCATTTT. As protein: CASKTLPGEPQHF.

The chain employs TRBV28 and TRBJ1-5; D might be TRBD1 (5 bases). The CDR3 is 12 amino acids. Germline lookup yields CDR1 MDHEN and CDR2 SYDVKM. V lost 7 bases and J 6 bases, leaving 10 bases between the germline ends. For the CDR3, the DNA is TGTGCCAGCAAGGGGCAGATTCAGCCCCAGCATTTT. This translates into CASKGQIQPQHF.

The V and J genes are TRBV19 and TRBJ2-7, with 8 bases identical to TRBD1. The V and J ends lost 3 bases and 2 bases, in that order; junction bases with no gene match: 6. This CDR3 has 15 residues. Per germline, CDR1 LNHDA and CDR2 SQIVND (reference sequence). The CDR3 DNA is TGTGCCAGTAGTATCGGACAGGGTGGGACCTACGAGCAGTACTTC. Amino acids: CASSIGQGGTYEQYF.

This sequence joins TRBV7-9 and TRBJ2-7; 9 bases are shared with TRBD1. Trimming cost V 4 bases and J 5 bases; bases outside gene matches: 6. The germline V gene encodes CDR1 SEHNR and CDR2 FQNEAQ (reference sequence). The CDR3 sequence is 14 residues long. The CDR3 region is CASSWGTGSHEQYF. The DNA for the CDR3 is TGTGCCAGCAGCTGGGGGACAGGGAGCCACGAGCAGTACTTC.

This rearrangement joins TRBV4-1 to TRBJ1-6; D remains ambiguous. Trimming shortened V by 4 bases and J by 10 bases, and 11 bases separated the two germline ends. Germline V gene sequence: CDR1 MGHRA, CDR2 YSYEKL. The CDR3 has 13 residues. The CDR3 DNA follows: TGCGCCAGCAGCCCAACGTGGGAGTCACCCCTCCACTTT. Translated: CASSPTWESPLHF.

This chain uses TRBV5-1 with TRBJ1-3, with D unresolved. Trimming took off 4 bases at V and 0 bases at J, with 11 bases between the two ends. Germline lookup yields CDR1 SGHRS and CDR2 YFSETQ. This CDR3 has 15 amino acids. The CDR3 coding sequence is TGCGCCAGCAGCCCCGGGTCTAGCTCTGGAAACACCATATATTTT. Its protein is CASSPGSSSGNTIYF.

The V call is TRBV9, the J call TRBJ2-5; TRBD2 matches at 9 bases. The CDR3 spans 15 residues. The V and J ends lost 3 bases and 5 bases, in that order; junction bases with no gene match: 8. The germline CDR1 and CDR2 sequences are SGDLS and YYNGEE. The DNA of the CDR3 is TGTGCCAGCAGCGACCGAGGACTAGCGTCGGAGACCCAGTACTTC. This gives the protein CASSDRGLASETQYF.